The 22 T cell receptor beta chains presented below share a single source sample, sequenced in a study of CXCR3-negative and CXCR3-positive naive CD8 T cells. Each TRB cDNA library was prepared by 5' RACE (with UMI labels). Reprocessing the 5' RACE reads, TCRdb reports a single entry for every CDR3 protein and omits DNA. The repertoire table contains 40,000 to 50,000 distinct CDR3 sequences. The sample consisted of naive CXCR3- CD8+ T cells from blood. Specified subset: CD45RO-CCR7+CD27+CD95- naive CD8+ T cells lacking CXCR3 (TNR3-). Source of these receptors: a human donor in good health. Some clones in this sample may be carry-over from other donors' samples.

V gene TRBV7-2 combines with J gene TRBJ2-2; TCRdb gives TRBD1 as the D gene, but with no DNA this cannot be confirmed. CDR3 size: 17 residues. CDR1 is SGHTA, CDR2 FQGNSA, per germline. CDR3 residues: CASSLTPLGQPTGELFF. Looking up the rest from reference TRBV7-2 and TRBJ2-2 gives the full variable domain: GAGVSQSPSNKVTEKGKDVELRCDPISGHTALYWYRQSLGQGLEFLIYFQGNSAPDKSGLPSDRFSAERTGGSVSTLTIQRTQQEDSAVYLCASSLTPLGQPTGELFFGEGSRLTVL.

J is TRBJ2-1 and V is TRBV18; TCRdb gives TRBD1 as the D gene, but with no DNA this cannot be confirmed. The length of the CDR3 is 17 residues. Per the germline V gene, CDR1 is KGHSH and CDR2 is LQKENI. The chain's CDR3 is CASSPYTTPEGYNEQFF.

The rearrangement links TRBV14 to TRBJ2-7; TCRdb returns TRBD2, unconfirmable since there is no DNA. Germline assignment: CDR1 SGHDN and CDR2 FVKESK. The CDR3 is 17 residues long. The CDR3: CASSQLAGAIRPYEQYF.

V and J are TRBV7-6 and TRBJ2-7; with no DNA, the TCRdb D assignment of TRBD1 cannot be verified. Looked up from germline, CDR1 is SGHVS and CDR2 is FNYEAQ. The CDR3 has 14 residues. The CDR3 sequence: CASSSGGPSYEQYF.

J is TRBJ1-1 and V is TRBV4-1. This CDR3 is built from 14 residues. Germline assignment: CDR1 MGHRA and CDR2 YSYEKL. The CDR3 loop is CASSQVGGNTEAFF.

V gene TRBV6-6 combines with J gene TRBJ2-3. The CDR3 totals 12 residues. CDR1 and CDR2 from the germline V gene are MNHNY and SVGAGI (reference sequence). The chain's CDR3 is CASSYSRDTQYF.

The chain's CDR3 is CASSLTDRAKNIQYF. The chain couples TRBV7-2 to TRBJ2-7; TCRdb calls TRBD1, which cannot be checked without DNA. The germline V gene encodes CDR1 SGHTA and CDR2 FQGNSA. The CDR3 contains 15 residues.

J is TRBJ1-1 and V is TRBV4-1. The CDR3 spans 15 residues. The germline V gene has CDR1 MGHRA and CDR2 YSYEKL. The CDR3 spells CASSQEFKQNTEAFF.

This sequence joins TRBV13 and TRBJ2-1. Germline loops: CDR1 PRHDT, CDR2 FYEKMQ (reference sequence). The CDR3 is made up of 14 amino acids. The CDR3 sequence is CASSLWSSYNEQFF.

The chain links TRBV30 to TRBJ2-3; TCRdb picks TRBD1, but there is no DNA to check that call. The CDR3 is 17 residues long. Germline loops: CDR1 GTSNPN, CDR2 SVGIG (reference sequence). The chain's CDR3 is CAWSDRRRDRAADTQYF.

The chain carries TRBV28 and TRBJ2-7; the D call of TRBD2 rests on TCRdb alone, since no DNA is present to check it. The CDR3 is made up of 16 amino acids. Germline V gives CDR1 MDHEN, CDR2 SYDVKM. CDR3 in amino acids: CASSREGDTISYEQYF.

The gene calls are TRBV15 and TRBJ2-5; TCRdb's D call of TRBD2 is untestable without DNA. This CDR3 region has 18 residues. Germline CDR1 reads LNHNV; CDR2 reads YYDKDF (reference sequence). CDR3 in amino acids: CATSRGSPGLELQETQYF.

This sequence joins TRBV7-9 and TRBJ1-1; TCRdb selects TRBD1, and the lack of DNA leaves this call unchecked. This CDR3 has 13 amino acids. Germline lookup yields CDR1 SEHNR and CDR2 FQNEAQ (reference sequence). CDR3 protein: CASNIQGRTEAFF.

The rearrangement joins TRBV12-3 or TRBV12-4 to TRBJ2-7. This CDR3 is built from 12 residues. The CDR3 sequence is CASSFTPREQYF.

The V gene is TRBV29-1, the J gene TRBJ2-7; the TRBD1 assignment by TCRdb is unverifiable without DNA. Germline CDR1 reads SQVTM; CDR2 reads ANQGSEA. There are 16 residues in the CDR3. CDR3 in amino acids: CSVEDGTEPHNYEQYF.

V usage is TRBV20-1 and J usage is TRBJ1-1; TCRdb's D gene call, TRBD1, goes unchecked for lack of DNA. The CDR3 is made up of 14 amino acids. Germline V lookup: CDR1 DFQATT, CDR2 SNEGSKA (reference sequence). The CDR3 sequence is CSASPPGRTTEAFF.

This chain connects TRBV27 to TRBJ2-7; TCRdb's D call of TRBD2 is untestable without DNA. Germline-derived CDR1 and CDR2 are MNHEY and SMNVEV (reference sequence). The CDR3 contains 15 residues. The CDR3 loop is CASSLRGTSSYEQYF.

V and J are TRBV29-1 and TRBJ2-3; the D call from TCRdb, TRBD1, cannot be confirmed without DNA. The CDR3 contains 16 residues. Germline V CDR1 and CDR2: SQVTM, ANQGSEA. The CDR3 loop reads CSVAVGDRGQRDTQYF.

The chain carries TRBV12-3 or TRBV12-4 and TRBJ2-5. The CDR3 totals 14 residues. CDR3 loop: CASSFVRYQETQYF.

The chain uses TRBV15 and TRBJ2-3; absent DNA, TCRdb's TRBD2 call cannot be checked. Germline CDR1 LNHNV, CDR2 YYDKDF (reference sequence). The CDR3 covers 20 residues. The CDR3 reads CATSRDLGTSGGLEPDTQYF.

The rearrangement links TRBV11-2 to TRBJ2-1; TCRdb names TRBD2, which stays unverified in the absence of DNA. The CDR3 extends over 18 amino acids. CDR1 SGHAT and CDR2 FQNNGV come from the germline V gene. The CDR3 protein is CASSPSFRGGGAYNEQFF.

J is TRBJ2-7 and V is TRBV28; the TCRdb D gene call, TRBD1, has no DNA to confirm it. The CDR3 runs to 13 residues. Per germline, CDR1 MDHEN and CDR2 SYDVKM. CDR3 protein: CASSLRDSYEQYF.